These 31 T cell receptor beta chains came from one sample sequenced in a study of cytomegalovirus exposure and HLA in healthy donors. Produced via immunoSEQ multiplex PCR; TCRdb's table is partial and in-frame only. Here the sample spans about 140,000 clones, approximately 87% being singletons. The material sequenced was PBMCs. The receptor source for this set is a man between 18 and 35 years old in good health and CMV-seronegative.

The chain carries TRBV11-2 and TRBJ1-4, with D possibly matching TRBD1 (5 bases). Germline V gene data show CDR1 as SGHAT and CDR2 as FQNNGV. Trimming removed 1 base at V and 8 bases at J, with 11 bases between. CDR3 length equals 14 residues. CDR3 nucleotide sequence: TGTGCCAGCAGCTTAGGGCAGGGTGGCGAAAAACTGTTTTTT. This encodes CASSLGQGGEKLFF. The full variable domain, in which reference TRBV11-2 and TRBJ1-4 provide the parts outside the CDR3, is EAGVAQSPRYKIIEKRQSVAFWCNPISGHATLYWYQQILGQGPKLLIQFQNNGVVDDSQLPKDRFSAERLKGVDSTLKIQPAKLEDSAVYLCASSLGQGGEKLFFGSGTQLSVL.

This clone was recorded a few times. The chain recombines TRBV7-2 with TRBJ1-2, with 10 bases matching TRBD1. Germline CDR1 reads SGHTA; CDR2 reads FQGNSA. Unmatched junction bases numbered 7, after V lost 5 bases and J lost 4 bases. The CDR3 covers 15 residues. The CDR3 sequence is CASSPGTGVSYGYTF. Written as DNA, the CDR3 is TGTGCCAGCAGCCCCGGGACAGGGGTTAGCTATGGCTACACCTTC.

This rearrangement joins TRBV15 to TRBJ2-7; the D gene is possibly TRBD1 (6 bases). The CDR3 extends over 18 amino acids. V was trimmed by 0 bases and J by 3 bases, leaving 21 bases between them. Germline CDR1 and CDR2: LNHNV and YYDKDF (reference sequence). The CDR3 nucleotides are TGTGCCACCAGCAGAGATTCCTTCCGAGGGGGAAATATCTACGAGCAGTACTTC. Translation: CATSRDSFRGGNIYEQYF.

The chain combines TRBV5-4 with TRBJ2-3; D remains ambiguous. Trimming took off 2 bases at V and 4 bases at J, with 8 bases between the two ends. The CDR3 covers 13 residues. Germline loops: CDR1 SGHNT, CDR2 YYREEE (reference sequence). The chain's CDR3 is CASSLVPADTQYF. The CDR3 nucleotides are TGTGCCAGCAGCTTAGTACCGGCAGATACGCAGTATTTT.

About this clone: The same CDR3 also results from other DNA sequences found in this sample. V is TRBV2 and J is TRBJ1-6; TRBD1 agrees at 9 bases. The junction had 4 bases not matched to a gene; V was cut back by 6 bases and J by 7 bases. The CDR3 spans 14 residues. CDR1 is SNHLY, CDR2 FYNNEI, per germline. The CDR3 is CASSLDRGNSPLHF. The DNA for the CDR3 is TGTGCCAGCAGCCTGGACAGGGGAAATTCACCCCTCCACTTT.

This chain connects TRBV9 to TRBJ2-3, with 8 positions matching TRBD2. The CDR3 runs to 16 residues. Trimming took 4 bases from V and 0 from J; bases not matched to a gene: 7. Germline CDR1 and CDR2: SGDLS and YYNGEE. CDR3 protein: CASSPISGASTDTQYF. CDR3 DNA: TGTGCCAGCAGCCCCATTAGCGGGGCTAGCACAGATACGCAGTATTTT.

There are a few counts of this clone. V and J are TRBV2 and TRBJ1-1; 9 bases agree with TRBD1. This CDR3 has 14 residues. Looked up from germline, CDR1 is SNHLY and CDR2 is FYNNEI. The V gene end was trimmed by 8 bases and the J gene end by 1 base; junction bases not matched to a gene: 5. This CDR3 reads CASDRDRANTEAFF. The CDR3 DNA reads TGTGCCAGCGACCGGGACAGGGCGAACACTGAAGCTTTCTTT.

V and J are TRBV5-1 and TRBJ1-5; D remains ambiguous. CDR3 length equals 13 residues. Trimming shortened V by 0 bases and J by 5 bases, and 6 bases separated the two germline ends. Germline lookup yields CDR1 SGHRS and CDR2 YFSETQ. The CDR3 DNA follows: TGCGCCAGCAGCTTGGGCGGGGATCAGCCCCAGCATTTT. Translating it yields CASSLGGDQPQHF. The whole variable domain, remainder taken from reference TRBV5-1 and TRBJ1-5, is KAGVTQTPRYLIKTRGQQVTLSCSPISGHRSVSWYQQTPGQGLQFLFEYFSETQRNKGNFPGRFSGRQFSNSRSEMNVSTLELGDSALYLCASSLGGDQPQHFGDGTRLSIL.

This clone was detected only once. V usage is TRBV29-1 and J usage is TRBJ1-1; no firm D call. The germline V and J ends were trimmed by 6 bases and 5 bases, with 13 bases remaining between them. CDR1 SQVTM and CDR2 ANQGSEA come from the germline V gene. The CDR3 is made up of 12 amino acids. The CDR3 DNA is TGCAGCGTCAACGAGGGAAGTACTGAAGCTTTCTTT. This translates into CSVNEGSTEAFF.

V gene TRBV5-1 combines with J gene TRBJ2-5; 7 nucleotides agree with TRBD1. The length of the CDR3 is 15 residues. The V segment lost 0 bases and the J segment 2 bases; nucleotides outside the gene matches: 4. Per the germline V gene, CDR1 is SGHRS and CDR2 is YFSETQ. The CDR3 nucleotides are TGCGCCAGCAGCTTGGCCGACAGGGCTCAAGAGACCCAGTACTTC. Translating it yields CASSLADRAQETQYF. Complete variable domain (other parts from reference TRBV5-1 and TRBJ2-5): KAGVTQTPRYLIKTRGQQVTLSCSPISGHRSVSWYQQTPGQGLQFLFEYFSETQRNKGNFPGRFSGRQFSNSRSEMNVSTLELGDSALYLCASSLADRAQETQYFGPGTRLLVL.

The CDR3 sequence: CASSLRVDRAEFF. In DNA, the CDR3 is TGCGCCAGCAGCCTCCGAGTAGACCGTGCGGAGTTCTTC. This chain joins TRBV4-3 and TRBJ2-1; D is ambiguous. V lost 4 bases and J lost 14, with 18 bases in between. Germline CDR1 is LGHNA and CDR2 is YSLEER. The CDR3 length is 13 residues.

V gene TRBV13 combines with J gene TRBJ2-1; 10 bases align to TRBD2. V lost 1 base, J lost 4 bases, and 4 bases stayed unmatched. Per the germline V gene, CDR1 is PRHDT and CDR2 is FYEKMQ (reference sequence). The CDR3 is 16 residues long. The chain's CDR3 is CASSLAASGSYNEQFF. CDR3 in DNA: TGTGCCAGCAGCTTAGCGGCTAGCGGGAGTTACAATGAGCAGTTCTTC.

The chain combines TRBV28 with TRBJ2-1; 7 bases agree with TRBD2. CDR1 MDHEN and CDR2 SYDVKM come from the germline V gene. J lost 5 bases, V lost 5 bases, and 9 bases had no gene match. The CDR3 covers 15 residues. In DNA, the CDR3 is TGTGCCAGCAGTCCCCGGGGGGTGATCAACAATGAGCAGTTCTTC. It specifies CASSPRGVINNEQFF.

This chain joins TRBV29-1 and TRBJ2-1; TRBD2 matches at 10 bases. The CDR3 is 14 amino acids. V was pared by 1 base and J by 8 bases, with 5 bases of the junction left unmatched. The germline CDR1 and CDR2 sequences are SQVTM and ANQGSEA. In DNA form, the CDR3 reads TGCAGCGTTGAAGGTAGCGGGAGGTCGGATGAGCAGTTCTTC. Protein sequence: CSVEGSGRSDEQFF.

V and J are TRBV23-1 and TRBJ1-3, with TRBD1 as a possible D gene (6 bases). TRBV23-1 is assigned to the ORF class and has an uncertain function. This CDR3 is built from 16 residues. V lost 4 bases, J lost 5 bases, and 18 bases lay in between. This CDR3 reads CASSRGAGQKRNTIYF. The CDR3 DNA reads TGCGCCAGCAGTCGAGGGGCCGGACAGAAGAGAAACACCATATATTTT.

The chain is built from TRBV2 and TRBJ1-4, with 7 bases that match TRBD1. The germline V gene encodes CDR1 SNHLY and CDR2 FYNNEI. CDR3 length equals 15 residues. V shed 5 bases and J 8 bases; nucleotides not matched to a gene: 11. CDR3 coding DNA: TGTGCCAGCAGTCAAACGGGACAGCGGGGGGAAAAACTGTTTTTT. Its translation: CASSQTGQRGEKLFF.

CDR3 in DNA: TGTGCCAGTAGTATAGATCTGGGCTCAAAATGGAATCAGCCCCAGCATTTT. Its protein is CASSIDLGSKWNQPQHF. The chain is built from TRBV19 and TRBJ1-5, with unresolved D. The CDR3 has 17 residues. Trimming removed 0 bases from V and 4 bases from J, with 16 bases in between. Germline V gene sequence: CDR1 LNHDA, CDR2 SQIVND (reference sequence). The variable domain in full, completed from reference TRBV19 and TRBJ1-5, reads DGGITQSPKYLFRKEGQNVTLSCEQNLNHDAMYWYRQDPGQGLRLIYYSQIVNDFQKGDIAEGYSVSREKKESFPLTVTSAQKNPTAFYLCASSIDLGSKWNQPQHFGDGTRLSIL.

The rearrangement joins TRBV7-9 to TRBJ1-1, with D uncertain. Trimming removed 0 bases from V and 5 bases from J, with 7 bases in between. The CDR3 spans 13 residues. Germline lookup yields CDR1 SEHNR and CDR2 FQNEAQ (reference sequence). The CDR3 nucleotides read TGTGCCAGCAGCTTAGCGAGGGTAACTGAAGCTTTCTTT. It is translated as CASSLARVTEAFF.

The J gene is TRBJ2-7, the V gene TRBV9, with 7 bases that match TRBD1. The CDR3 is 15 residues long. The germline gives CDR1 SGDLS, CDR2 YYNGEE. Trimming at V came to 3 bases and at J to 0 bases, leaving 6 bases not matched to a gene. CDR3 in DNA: TGTGCCAGCAGCGAGGGGGCAGATAGCTCCTACGAGCAGTACTTC. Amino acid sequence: CASSEGADSSYEQYF.

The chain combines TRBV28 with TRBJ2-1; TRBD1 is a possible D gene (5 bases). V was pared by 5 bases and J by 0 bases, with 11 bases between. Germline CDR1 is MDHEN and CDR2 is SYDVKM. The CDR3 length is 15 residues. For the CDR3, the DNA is TGTGCCAGCAGTCCGACAGTTACCTCCTACAATGAGCAGTTCTTC. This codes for CASSPTVTSYNEQFF. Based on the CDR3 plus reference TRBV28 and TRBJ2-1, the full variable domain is DVKVTQSSRYLVKRTGEKVFLECVQDMDHENMFWYRQDPGLGLRLIYFSYDVKMKEKGDIPEGYSVSREKKERFSLILESASTNQTSMYLCASSPTVTSYNEQFFGPGTRLTVL.

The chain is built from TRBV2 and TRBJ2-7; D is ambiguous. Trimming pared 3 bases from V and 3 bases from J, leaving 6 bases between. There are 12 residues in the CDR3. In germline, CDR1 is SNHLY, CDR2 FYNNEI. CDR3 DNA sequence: TGTGCCAGCAGTGAGGTGAGCTACGAGCAGTACTTC. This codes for CASSEVSYEQYF.

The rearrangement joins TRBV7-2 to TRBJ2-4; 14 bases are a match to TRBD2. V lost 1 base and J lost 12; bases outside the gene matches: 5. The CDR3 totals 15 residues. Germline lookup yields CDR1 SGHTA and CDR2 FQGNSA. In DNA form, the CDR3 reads TGTGCCAGCAGCTTAGAGGGACTAGCGGGAGCCGCTCAGTACTTC. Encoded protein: CASSLEGLAGAAQYF.

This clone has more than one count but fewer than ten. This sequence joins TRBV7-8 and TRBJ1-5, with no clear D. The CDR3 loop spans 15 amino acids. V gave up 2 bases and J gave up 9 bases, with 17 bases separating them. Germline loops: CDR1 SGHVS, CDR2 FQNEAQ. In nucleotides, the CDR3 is TGTGCCAGCAGCTTATTTGGGCAGCGGATCGTGCCCCAGCATTTT. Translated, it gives CASSLFGQRIVPQHF.

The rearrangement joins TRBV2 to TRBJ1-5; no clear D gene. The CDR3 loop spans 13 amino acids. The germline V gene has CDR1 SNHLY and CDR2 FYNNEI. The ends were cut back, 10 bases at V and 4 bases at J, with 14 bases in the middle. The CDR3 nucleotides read TGTGCCACGCGGGGAGGGATAAATCAGCCCCAGCATTTT. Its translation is CATRGGINQPQHF.

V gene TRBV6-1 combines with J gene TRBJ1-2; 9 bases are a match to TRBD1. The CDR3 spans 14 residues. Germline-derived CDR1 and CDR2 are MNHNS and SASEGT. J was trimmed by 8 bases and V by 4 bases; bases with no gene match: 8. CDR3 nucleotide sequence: TGTGCCAGCAGTGGGGGACAGGGAGGCTACGGCTACACCTTC. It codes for CASSGGQGGYGYTF.

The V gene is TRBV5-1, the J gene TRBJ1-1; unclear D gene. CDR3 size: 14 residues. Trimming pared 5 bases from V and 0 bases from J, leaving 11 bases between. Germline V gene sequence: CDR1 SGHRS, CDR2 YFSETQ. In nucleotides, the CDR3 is TGCGCCAGCAGTAACATCTTCATGAACACTGAAGCTTTCTTT. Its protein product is CASSNIFMNTEAFF.

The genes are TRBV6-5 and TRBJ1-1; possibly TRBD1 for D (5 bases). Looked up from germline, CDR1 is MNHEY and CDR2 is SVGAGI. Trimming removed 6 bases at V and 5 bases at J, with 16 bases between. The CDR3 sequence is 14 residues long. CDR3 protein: CASSPVWGETEAFF. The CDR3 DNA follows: TGTGCCAGCAGCCCAGTTTGGGGGGAGACTGAAGCTTTCTTT.

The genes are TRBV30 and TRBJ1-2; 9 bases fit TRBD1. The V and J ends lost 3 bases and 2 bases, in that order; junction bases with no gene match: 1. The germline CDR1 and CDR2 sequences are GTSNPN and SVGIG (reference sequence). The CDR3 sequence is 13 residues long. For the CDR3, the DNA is TGTGCCTGGAGCGGACAGGGGAACTATGGCTACACCTTC. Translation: CAWSGQGNYGYTF.

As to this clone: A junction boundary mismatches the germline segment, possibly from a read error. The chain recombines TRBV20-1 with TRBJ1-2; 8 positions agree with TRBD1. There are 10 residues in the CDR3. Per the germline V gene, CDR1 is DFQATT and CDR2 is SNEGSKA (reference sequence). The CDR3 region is CSAGRDRRSF. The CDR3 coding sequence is TGCAGTGCTGGACGGGACAGGAGGAGCTTC.

CDR3 sequence: CASSMQQGHYNEQFF. CDR3 nucleotide sequence: TGTGCCAGTAGTATGCAACAGGGGCACTACAATGAGCAGTTCTTC. The V call is TRBV19, the J call TRBJ2-1, with TRBD1 matching over 7 bases. J gave up 3 bases and V 3 bases, and 5 bases lay outside the gene matches. Looked up from germline, CDR1 is LNHDA and CDR2 is SQIVND (reference sequence). The CDR3 has 15 amino acids.

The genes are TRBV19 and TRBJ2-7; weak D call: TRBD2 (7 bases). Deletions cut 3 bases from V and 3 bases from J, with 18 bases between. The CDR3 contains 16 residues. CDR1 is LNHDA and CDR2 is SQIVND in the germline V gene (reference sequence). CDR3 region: CASSISRGRTSYEQYF. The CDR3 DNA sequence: TGTGCCAGTAGTATTTCGCGGGGGCGCACTAGCTACGAGCAGTACTTC.